The 18 T cell receptor beta chains below all came from one sample that was sequenced in a study of T cells after yellow fever vaccination. TCRdb analysed the 5' RACE reads with MiXCR anew, one entry per CDR3 protein. The sample includes 150,000 to 200,000 distinct CDR3 sequences, about a tenth of them seen just once. Material: CD8+ T cells sorted from PBMCs, obtained 45 days after the yellow fever booster vaccination. The receptors were sampled from a man aged 18-30 years who received the YFV17D yellow fever vaccine.

This clonotype was counted many times. The chain has TRBV4-1 and TRBJ1-1; no definite D call. Trimming cost V 2 bases and J 0 bases, with 1 base left between them. Germline V gives CDR1 MGHRA, CDR2 YSYEKL. The CDR3 loop spans 12 amino acids. The DNA for the CDR3 is TGCGCCAGCAGCCAAATGAACACTGAAGCTTTCTTT. Encoded protein: CASSQMNTEAFF.

The rearrangement links TRBV4-1 to TRBJ2-5; tentatively, D is TRBD1 (6 bases). V was clipped by 4 bases and J by 5 bases, with 14 bases between them. Per the germline V gene, CDR1 is MGHRA and CDR2 is YSYEKL. This CDR3 has 14 residues. The CDR3, as DNA: TGCGCCAGCAGCCCCCGGGACATCACTGAGACCCAGTACTTC. This codes for CASSPRDITETQYF.

In its sample, this clonotype was seen a few times. V is TRBV20-1 and J is TRBJ1-2; D not resolved. The CDR3 is made up of 11 amino acids. V was pared by 6 bases and J by 8 bases, with 13 bases between. Germline CDR1 is DFQATT and CDR2 is SNEGSKA (reference sequence). CDR3 sequence: CSAAGLRGYTF. The CDR3 nucleotides are TGCAGTGCCGCCGGACTCCGAGGCTACACCTTC.

This chain joins TRBV4-1 and TRBJ1-6; the match to TRBD1 covers 7 bases. V gave up 5 bases and J gave up 7 bases; unmatched junction bases: 11. Germline V lookup: CDR1 MGHRA, CDR2 YSYEKL. There are 16 residues in the CDR3. CDR3 sequence (DNA): TGCGCCAGCAGCTCGCCAGGGGGGGGTGACAATTCACCCCTCCACTTT. It codes for CASSSPGGGDNSPLHF.

This clonotype has only a few counts. The chain uses TRBV16 and TRBJ2-1, with 10 bases aligning to TRBD2. J lost 4 bases, V lost 0 bases, and 3 bases had no gene match. Germline-derived CDR1 and CDR2 are KGHSY and FQNENV. The CDR3 sequence is 16 residues long. The CDR3 nucleotides read TGTGCCAGCAGCCAATCGGCTAGCGGGGGATACAATGAGCAGTTCTTC. Amino acids: CASSQSASGGYNEQFF. Variable domain in full (rest from reference TRBV16 and TRBJ2-1): GEEVAQTPKHLVRGEGQKAKLYCAPIKGHSYVFWYQQVLKNEFKFLISFQNENVFDETGMPKERFSAKCLPNSPCSLEIQATKLEDSAVYFCASSQSASGGYNEQFFGPGTRLTVL.

This clonotype has a handful of counts. The chain has TRBV5-1 and TRBJ2-2; 7 bases are shared with TRBD1. V gave up 4 bases and J gave up 5 bases; unmatched junction bases: 8. Per germline, CDR1 SGHRS and CDR2 YFSETQ. The length of the CDR3 is 15 residues. The DNA of the CDR3 is TGCGCCAGCAGCAGAACAGGGGCTGATACCGGGGAGCTGTTTTTT. Translating it yields CASSRTGADTGELFF.

This clonotype was found a few times. This chain joins TRBV19 and TRBJ2-1; D might be TRBD2 (5 bases). V was pared by 8 bases and J by 8 bases, with 19 bases between. Germline CDR1 LNHDA, CDR2 SQIVND (reference sequence). The CDR3 is made up of 14 amino acids. CDR3 loop: CASHHAGWAHEQFF. Written as DNA, the CDR3 is TGTGCCAGTCATCACGCGGGTTGGGCCCATGAGCAGTTCTTC.

This clonotype was seen many times. This chain joins TRBV11-2 and TRBJ1-3; D uncertain. This CDR3 region has 12 residues. The V end was cut by 5 bases, the J end by 8 bases, with 10 bases between. Germline CDR1 and CDR2: SGHAT and FQNNGV. The CDR3 DNA reads as TGTGCCAGCAGCCTCAGCGTGGACACCATATATTTT. This codes for CASSLSVDTIYF.

This clonotype was found a few times. The chain employs TRBV19 and TRBJ2-1; maybe TRBD2 (6 bases). CDR3 size: 17 residues. The V end lost 4 bases, the J end lost 3 bases, and 19 bases lay between the germline ends. Germline V gene lookup returns CDR1 LNHDA and CDR2 SQIVND (reference sequence). The CDR3 here is CASSTLTGTEVYNEQFF. CDR3 coding DNA: TGTGCCAGTAGTACCTTAACCGGGACTGAGGTCTACAATGAGCAGTTCTTC.

This clonotype appeared a few times. The chain links TRBV7-9 to TRBJ2-2; D might be TRBD2 (5 bases). Per the germline V gene, CDR1 is SEHNR and CDR2 is FQNEAQ (reference sequence). Trimming stripped 3 bases from V and 4 bases from J, with 12 bases between. CDR3 length: 15 amino acids. CDR3 loop: CASSLRLGVTGELFF. CDR3 nucleotides: TGTGCCAGCAGCTTGAGACTCGGGGTCACCGGGGAGCTGTTTTTT.

The table lists this clonotype with many counts. The CDR3 region is CASSLGNLPGHFYNEQFF. The DNA of the CDR3 is TGCGCCAGCAGCTTGGGTAATCTACCTGGCCATTTCTACAATGAGCAGTTCTTC. The gene calls are TRBV5-1 and TRBJ2-1; no reliable D call. The CDR3 runs 18 residues. The germline CDR1 and CDR2 sequences are SGHRS and YFSETQ. V lost 0 bases, J lost 3 bases, and 19 bases lay in between. Complete variable domain (other parts from reference TRBV5-1 and TRBJ2-1): KAGVTQTPRYLIKTRGQQVTLSCSPISGHRSVSWYQQTPGQGLQFLFEYFSETQRNKGNFPGRFSGRQFSNSRSEMNVSTLELGDSALYLCASSLGNLPGHFYNEQFFGPGTRLTVL.

This clonotype was counted between two and nine times. Here the CDR3 DNA reads TGCGCCAGCAGCTTGGAAGCAGGAATGAACACTGAAGCTTTCTTT. This encodes CASSLEAGMNTEAFF. This chain connects TRBV5-1 to TRBJ1-1; no definite D call. V lost 0 bases to trimming and J lost 0 bases, with 9 bases between them. The CDR3 runs 15 residues. Germline V gene lookup returns CDR1 SGHRS and CDR2 YFSETQ.

The CDR3 protein is CASSPRAQGPSKNIQYF. The CDR3 DNA reads TGCGCCAGCAGCCCTAGGGCGCAGGGGCCTTCCAAAAACATTCAGTACTTC. J is TRBJ2-4 and V is TRBV4-1; D might be TRBD1 (6 bases). The V end was cut by 4 bases, the J end by 2 bases, with 18 bases between. The CDR3 covers 17 residues. Germline loops: CDR1 MGHRA, CDR2 YSYEKL.

This clonotype turned up a few times. CDR3 in DNA: TGCGCCAGCAGCTTGGCCGATAATGGGTTGTCAGGAGAGACCCAGTACTTC. Residues: CASSLADNGLSGETQYF. The chain links TRBV5-1 to TRBJ2-5; no definite D call. V was pared by 0 bases and J by 4 bases, with 19 bases between. The CDR3 extends over 17 amino acids. Looked up from germline, CDR1 is SGHRS and CDR2 is YFSETQ.

V is TRBV27 and J is TRBJ1-5, with 7 positions matching TRBD1. Germline CDR1 reads MNHEY; CDR2 reads SMNVEV (reference sequence). V shed 5 bases and J 0 bases; nucleotides not matched to a gene: 7. The CDR3 has 16 residues. Here the CDR3 reads CASSLQGGHSNQPQHF. The DNA for the CDR3 is TGTGCCAGCAGTCTCCAGGGGGGACATAGCAATCAGCCCCAGCATTTT.

This clonotype has a handful of counts. The V call is TRBV4-2, the J call TRBJ1-1; D ambiguous. V lost 0 bases, J lost 4 bases, and 9 bases lay in between. This CDR3 has 14 residues. CDR1 LGHNA and CDR2 YNFKEQ come from the germline V gene. CDR3 bases: TGTGCCAGCAGCCAAGAGGACCTCCGCACTGAAGCTTTCTTT. It is translated as CASSQEDLRTEAFF.

The chain couples TRBV19 to TRBJ2-7, with 7 bases fitting TRBD1. V shed 1 base and J 2 bases; nucleotides not matched to a gene: 5. CDR1 is LNHDA, CDR2 SQIVND, per germline (reference sequence). This CDR3 region has 15 residues. The CDR3 DNA follows: TGTGCCAGTAGTATAGGGCAGGGGGATGCCTACGAGCAGTACTTC. It translates to CASSIGQGDAYEQYF.

The chain employs TRBV12-3 or TRBV12-4 and TRBJ2-1; TRBD2 aligns across 8 bases. The CDR3 runs to 16 residues. Trimming took 7 bases from V and 7 from J; bases not matched to a gene: 15. CDR3 amino acids: CASKFPTGGGPNEQFF. CDR3 sequence (DNA): TGTGCCAGCAAGTTTCCTACTGGCGGGGGGCCGAATGAGCAGTTCTTC.